This T cell receptor (beta chain) was sequenced in a study of blood T cell repertoires in COVID-19 (TCRdb year 2020). Looking at the study overall: Collaborator samples came from the United States, Italy and Spain and covered acute and convalescent phases of COVID-19. The material from the prospective study consisted of cDNA or gDNA derived from T cells, B-cell-depleted T cells, or PBMCs. The dataset comprised deeply sampled blood TCRbeta repertoires from subjects exposed to, actively infected with, or recovered from COVID-19. The samples were drawn from the first 160 participants of the ongoing ImmuneRACE study and from over 950 subjects provided by 6 global collaborators. HLA class I and class II types, where available, came from metadata supplied by the sample provider rather than from assay-based typing. A freely available public database, intended as a resource for researchers studying the immune response to SARS-CoV-2, is where the repertoires were released. The sample metadata nearly always contained a de-identified subject ID, COVID-19 status, age in years and sex. On the study overall, not on this receptor specifically: The amount of clinical and demographic metadata varied by source and participant and was provided uncurated.

Participants in the prospective study were enrolled through a virtual design, were aged about 18 to 100 years, and lived in 24 United States geographic areas. In the prospective study, participants were assigned to cohorts based on the clinical history participants reported in a screening survey and a study questionnaire. ImmuneRACE Cohort 3 recovered participants were defined by two consecutive negative NP/OP PCR tests, healthcare professional clearance, or symptom resolution. Mobile phlebotomists in the prospective study collected whole blood, serum and a nasopharyngeal or oropharyngeal swab from every participant. Participants in the prospective study had the option to provide additional blood draws and questionnaires over an approximately 2-month period. Before DNA extraction, prospective study blood samples were shipped either frozen or at room temperature. The immunoSEQ Assay, a bias-controlled multiplex PCR, was used to amplify TCRbeta CDR3 regions from genomic DNA. Concerning the study's data processing: The number of nucleated cells in each sample was estimated from the amplification of reference gene primers within the assay. Sequence reads were collapsed and filtered to measure the absolute abundance of every unique TCRbeta CDR3 rearrangement. For each sample, productive Simpson clonality was calculated by taking the square root of Simpson's diversity index across productive rearrangements. Here the immuneACCESS table is served through TCRdb, limited to in-frame sequences with V and J called. Missing clones are a known gap in these copies; in checked studies unresolved V genes cover under half, and the rest lacks a known reason. The DNA gave D and trimming, while V, J and clone size come from that table. This sample gives hundreds of thousands of clones in total; roughly nine tenths of them show up just once. 0.9% to 1.2% of the sample is taken by the ten largest.

CDR1 ENHRY and CDR2 SYGVKD are derived from the germline V gene. Spanning cysteine to phenylalanine, the CDR3 consists of 18 amino acids. Only the CDR3 region is kept as DNA, spanning 54 bases read in frame from base 1. V is cut back by 7 bases and J by 4 bases, with 10 bases in the junction unmatched. This clone was seen only once. Its specific antigen is unknown. Base qualities were left out, and no much larger clone turns up one base away. The chain joins TRBV10-3 to TRBJ2-2; 15 nucleotides in the junction match TRBD2. What was sequenced was PBMCs or T cells enriched from blood (not recorded which). The TCR comes from a man aged 25 to 40 who had recovered from COVID-19. The DNA reads TGTGCCATCACCCGAGGGGGACTAGCGGGAGGAGGCACCGGGGAGCTGTTTTTT. Translated, this is CAITRGGLAGGGTGELFF.